A selection of T cell receptor beta chains follows, all from one sample in a study of cytomegalovirus exposure and HLA in healthy donors. TCRdb's table, derived via immunoSEQ multiplex PCR, lists solely in-frame clones and lacks some. The sample consists of around 160,000 clones, around three quarters of them appearing once. The sequenced sample was PBMCs. All receptors come from a man aged 35 to 55 in good health and CMV-seropositive. CDR3s include the opening cysteine and the closing phenylalanine or tryptophan. D genes are given only for firm matches. Clone size is not always given. Where it is, it says once, few, many or a class for expanded clones.

clone_size d_call j_call v_call cdr3_aa cdr3_nt
- TRBD1 TRBJ2-5 TRBV7-2 CASSSTGVQETQYF TGTGCCAGCAGCTCGACAGGGGTCCAAGAGACCCAGTACTTC
- - TRBJ2-5 TRBV9 CASSVVGGGTVQETQYF TGTGCCAGCAGCGTAGTGGGAGGGGGAACAGTCCAAGAGACCCAGTACTTC
- TRBD1 TRBJ1-2 TRBV18 CASSPGQGAYYGYTF TGTGCCAGCTCACCAGGACAGGGGGCGTACTATGGCTACACCTTC
- - TRBJ2-2 TRBV19 CASSIQGGATGELFF TGTGCCAGTAGTATACAGGGGGGCGCCACCGGGGAGCTGTTTTTT
- - TRBJ2-1 TRBV23-1 CASSQSPSDEQFF TGCGCCAGCAGTCAATCCCCTAGTGATGAGCAGTTCTTC
- TRBD2 TRBJ2-7 TRBV7-2 CASSLGLAGDYEQYF TGTGCCAGCAGCTTGGGACTAGCGGGAGACTACGAGCAGTACTTC
once - TRBJ2-5 TRBV19 CASSSSSGGLETQYF TGTGCCAGTTCGTCCAGTAGCGGAGGTCTGGAGACCCAGTACTTC
- - TRBJ2-5 TRBV18 CASSDSQETQYF TGTGCCAGCTCAGACAGCCAAGAGACCCAGTACTTC
- - TRBJ1-3 TRBV18 CASSRDLASGNTIYF TGTGCCAGCTCTCGGGATCTGGCCTCTGGAAACACCATATATTTT
- TRBD1 TRBJ2-7 TRBV27 CASSSLRTGGGYEQYF TGTGCCAGCAGTTCCCTCCGGACAGGGGGCGGCTACGAGCAGTACTTC
- - TRBJ1-1 TRBV2 CASEGTPNTEAFF TGTGCCAGCGAGGGGACACCGAACACTGAAGCTTTCTTT
- TRBD1 TRBJ1-1 TRBV5-5 CASSLIRGAMNTEAFF TGTGCCAGCAGCTTGATCAGGGGGGCGATGAACACTGAAGCTTTCTTT
once TRBD2 TRBJ2-6 TRBV4-2 CASSQSGTSGSGANVLTF TGTGCCAGCAGCCAATCCGGGACTAGCGGGTCTGGGGCCAACGTCCTGACTTTC
- - TRBJ1-5 TRBV28 CASSFGLPIGPQHF TGTGCCAGCAGTTTTGGACTGCCAATAGGACCCCAGCATTTT